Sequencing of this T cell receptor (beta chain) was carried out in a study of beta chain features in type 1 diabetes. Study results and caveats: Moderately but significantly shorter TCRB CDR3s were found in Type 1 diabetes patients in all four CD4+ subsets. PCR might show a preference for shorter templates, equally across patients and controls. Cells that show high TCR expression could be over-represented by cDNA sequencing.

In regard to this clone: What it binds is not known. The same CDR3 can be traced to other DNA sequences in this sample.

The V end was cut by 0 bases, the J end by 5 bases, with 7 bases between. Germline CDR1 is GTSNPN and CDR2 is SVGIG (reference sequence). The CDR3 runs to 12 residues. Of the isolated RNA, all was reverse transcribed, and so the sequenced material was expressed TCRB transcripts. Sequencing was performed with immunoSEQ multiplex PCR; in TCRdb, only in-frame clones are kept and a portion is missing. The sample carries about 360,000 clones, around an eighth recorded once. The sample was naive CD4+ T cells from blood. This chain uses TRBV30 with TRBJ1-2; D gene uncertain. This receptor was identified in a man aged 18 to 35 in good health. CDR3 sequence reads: CAWSVGGYGYTF. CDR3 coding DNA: TGTGCCTGGAGTGTAGGAGGGTATGGCTACACCTTC.